This entry lists 22 T cell receptor beta chains sequenced from one sample in a study of PD-1 blockade in classical Hodgkin lymphoma. This sample's time point: cycle 4 day 1 (C4D1), after more than five weeks of nivolumab. Every patient was affected by relapse after autologous stem cell transplantation, while exposure to brentuximab vedotin was not uniform. Profiled with immunoSEQ multiplex PCR; TCRdb holds only in-frame clones, not every one. Found here are tens of thousands of clones, 80% of them singletons; the top ten hold under 20%. Sequencing was performed on peripheral blood mononuclear cells (PBMCs), taken before the fourth cycle of nivolumab. Receptors were obtained from a human donor with classical Hodgkin lymphoma.

This clone appeared a few times. The chain employs TRBV30 and TRBJ2-1; D might be TRBD2 (6 bases). Trimming cost V 5 bases and J 8 bases, with 13 bases left between them. The CDR3 length is 12 residues. Germline V CDR1 and CDR2: GTSNPN, SVGIG (reference sequence). The CDR3 sequence: CAWARAGYEQFF. The CDR3 region has the DNA TGTGCCTGGGCCAGAGCGGGTTATGAGCAGTTCTTC.

This rearrangement joins TRBV14 to TRBJ1-1; TRBD1 might be the D (6 bases). Trimming shortened V by 1 base and J by 1 base, and 10 bases separated the two germline ends. The CDR3 totals 15 residues. CDR1 is SGHDN, CDR2 FVKESK, per germline. Here the CDR3 reads CASSQGLRGNTEAFF. In DNA, the CDR3 is TGTGCCAGCAGCCAAGGTCTCAGGGGGAACACTGAAGCTTTCTTT. Complete variable domain (other parts from reference TRBV14 and TRBJ1-1): EAGVTQFPSHSVIEKGQTVTLRCDPISGHDNLYWYRRVMGKEIKFLLHFVKESKQDESGMPNNRFLAERTGGTYSTLKVQPAELEDSGVYFCASSQGLRGNTEAFFGQGTRLTVV.

The J gene is TRBJ1-1, the V gene TRBV10-3; TRBD1 agrees at 7 bases. CDR1 ENHRY and CDR2 SYGVKD come from the germline V gene. V was pared by 4 bases and J by 4 bases, with 6 bases of the junction left unmatched. The CDR3 length is 14 residues. CDR3 sequence reads: CAISVTGEITEAFF. CDR3 nucleotide sequence: TGTGCCATCAGTGTTACAGGGGAAATCACTGAAGCTTTCTTT.

The chain carries TRBV4-3 and TRBJ2-3; D possibly matches TRBD1 or TRBD2 (5 bases each). Trimming took off 4 bases at V and 1 base at J, with 12 bases between the two ends. Germline CDR1 LGHNA, CDR2 YSLEER. The CDR3 covers 15 residues. CDR3 sequence: CASSPGPTGTDTQYF. In DNA form, the CDR3 reads TGCGCCAGCAGCCCGGGGCCGACCGGCACAGATACGCAGTATTTT.

The gene calls are TRBV9 and TRBJ2-2, with D possibly matching TRBD2 (6 bases). CDR3 length equals 14 residues. CDR1 is SGDLS, CDR2 YYNGEE, per germline. Trimming stripped 0 bases from V and 6 bases from J, with 9 bases between. Here the CDR3 DNA reads TGTGCCAGCAGCGTAGTCGGGAGTTCCGGGGAGCTGTTTTTT. Translated: CASSVVGSSGELFF.

The J gene is TRBJ1-2, the V gene TRBV9; weak D call: TRBD1 (6 bases). The CDR3 covers 15 residues. V lost 2 bases and J lost 8, with 19 bases in between. Germline CDR1 SGDLS, CDR2 YYNGEE. This CDR3 reads CASSVDAGTPHGYTF. In DNA form, the CDR3 reads TGTGCCAGCAGCGTCGACGCCGGGACACCCCACGGCTACACCTTC.

This sequence joins TRBV6-5 and TRBJ2-7, with 9 bases identical to TRBD1. The CDR3 has 13 residues. The trim removed 3 bases at V and 6 bases at J, leaving 3 bases unmatched. Germline V lookup: CDR1 MNHEY, CDR2 SVGAGI. The CDR3 region is CASSYWTGAEQYF. The CDR3 nucleotides read TGTGCCAGCAGTTATTGGACAGGGGCCGAGCAGTACTTC.

V usage is TRBV27 and J usage is TRBJ2-2, with 9 bases identical to TRBD1. Germline V lookup: CDR1 MNHEY, CDR2 SMNVEV (reference sequence). The CDR3 is 16 residues long. Trimming removed 4 bases from V and 7 bases from J; junction bases left unmatched: 10. Here the CDR3 reads CASSSAGTGMIGELFF. Here the CDR3 DNA reads TGTGCCAGCAGTTCTGCCGGGACAGGGATGATCGGGGAGCTGTTTTTT.

This clone appeared once. The rearrangement joins TRBV7-9 to TRBJ2-3; the match to TRBD2 covers 9 bases. The CDR3 consists of 16 residues. J lost 2 bases, V lost 7 bases, and 10 bases had no gene match. The germline gives CDR1 SEHNR, CDR2 FQNEAQ (reference sequence). The CDR3 loop reads CASTPGSGGHTDTQYF. CDR3 nucleotide sequence: TGTGCCAGCACCCCAGGGAGCGGGGGGCACACAGATACGCAGTATTTT.

J is TRBJ1-3 and V is TRBV5-4; TRBD1 matches at 7 bases. Germline V lookup: CDR1 SGHNT, CDR2 YYREEE (reference sequence). The CDR3 loop spans 16 amino acids. Losses at the gene ends were 4 bases for V and 0 bases for J; bases not matched to a gene: 7. Written as DNA, the CDR3 is TGTGCCAGCAGCAGAAGAACAGGGGCCTCTGGAAACACCATATATTTT. Encoded protein: CASSRRTGASGNTIYF.

The chain combines TRBV18 with TRBJ1-3; D is possibly TRBD1 (5 bases). V was cut by 2 bases and J by 4 bases, with 18 bases left in between. CDR3 size: 17 residues. CDR1 is KGHSH, CDR2 LQKENI, per germline. CDR3 nucleotides: TGTGCCAGCTCACCAGACAGTGCCCCAGGGACCGGAAACACCATATATTTT. Translating it yields CASSPDSAPGTGNTIYF. Full variable domain (outside the CDR3, taken from reference TRBV18 and TRBJ1-3): NAGVMQNPRHLVRRRGQEARLRCSPMKGHSHVYWYRQLPEEGLKFMVYLQKENIIDESGMPKERFSAEFPKEGPSILRIQQVVRGDSAAYFCASSPDSAPGTGNTIYFGEGSWLTVV.

This clone was seen only once. The chain is built from TRBV7-2 and TRBJ2-3; D not resolved. The CDR3 extends over 16 amino acids. V was shortened by 3 bases and J by 0 bases, with 13 bases between the two germline ends. The V gene's germline CDR1 is SGHTA and CDR2 FQGNSA. The DNA for the CDR3 is TGTGCCAGCAGCTTGTTTCTACGTGCTAGCACAGATACGCAGTATTTT. It is translated as CASSLFLRASTDTQYF.

V usage is TRBV6-5 and J usage is TRBJ2-3; unclear D gene. Germline CDR1 is MNHEY and CDR2 is SVGAGI. The CDR3 is 13 residues long. With 0 bases removed from V and 5 bases from J, the gap between germline ends came to 6 bases. The CDR3 loop reads CASSYSTIDTQYF. The CDR3 DNA follows: TGTGCCAGCAGTTACTCGACAATAGATACGCAGTATTTT.

V and J are TRBV4-1 and TRBJ2-1; the D is unclear. The CDR3 totals 16 residues. Germline CDR1 and CDR2: MGHRA and YSYEKL. V was trimmed by 3 bases and J by 0 bases, leaving 12 bases between them. CDR3 bases: TGCGCCAGCAGCCAGTACAGCGAACCCTCCTACAATGAGCAGTTCTTC. It translates to CASSQYSEPSYNEQFF.

The chain couples TRBV5-4 to TRBJ1-2; a possible D gene is TRBD1 (5 bases). There are 14 residues in the CDR3. V was trimmed by 1 base and J by 8 bases, leaving 15 bases between them. Germline-derived CDR1 and CDR2 are SGHNT and YYREEE (reference sequence). The CDR3 coding sequence is TGTGCCAGCAGCTTGCGGGGGACTCAGGAGGGCTACACCTTC. Protein product: CASSLRGTQEGYTF. Supplemented by reference TRBV5-4 and TRBJ1-2, the full variable domain reads ETGVTQSPTHLIKTRGQQVTLRCSSQSGHNTVSWYQQALGQGPQFIFQYYREEENGRGNFPPRFSGLQFPNYSSELNVNALELDDSALYLCASSLRGTQEGYTFGSGTRLTVV.

This clone was found once. The chain is built from TRBV27 and TRBJ1-6; D unresolved. The V gene's germline CDR1 is MNHEY and CDR2 SMNVEV (reference sequence). The ends were cut back, 0 bases at V and 5 bases at J, with 5 bases in the middle. The CDR3 runs 14 residues. The CDR3 region is CASSLSADNSPLHF. The DNA for the CDR3 is TGTGCCAGCAGTTTATCGGCAGATAATTCACCCCTCCACTTT.

This clone has a handful of counts. The same CDR3 arises from other DNA sequences in this sample as well. This chain links TRBV9 with TRBJ2-7; TRBD1 agrees at 7 bases. The germline V gene encodes CDR1 SGDLS and CDR2 YYNGEE. CDR3 size: 13 residues. Unmatched junction bases numbered 5, after V lost 0 bases and J lost 8 bases. The CDR3 protein is CASSVEGGRQQYF. The DNA of the CDR3 is TGTGCCAGCAGCGTAGAAGGGGGCCGCCAGCAGTACTTC.

The V and J genes are TRBV7-2 and TRBJ1-2; perhaps TRBD1 as D (5 bases). V was pared by 7 bases and J by 2 bases, with 14 bases between. The CDR3 has 14 residues. Germline loops: CDR1 SGHTA, CDR2 FQGNSA. CDR3 sequence: CASKANRGNYGYTF. The CDR3 DNA follows: TGTGCCAGCAAAGCGAATAGGGGAAACTATGGCTACACCTTC.

V usage is TRBV9 and J usage is TRBJ2-2; no firm D call. From germline, CDR1 is SGDLS and CDR2 YYNGEE. The CDR3 extends over 12 amino acids. V was pared by 4 bases and J by 6 bases, with 7 bases between. Here the CDR3 DNA reads TGTGCCAGCAGCCCGGTCCCCGGGGAGCTGTTTTTT. Translating it yields CASSPVPGELFF. Combining the CDR3 with reference TRBV9 and TRBJ2-2 gives the whole variable domain DSGVTQTPKHLITATGQRVTLRCSPRSGDLSVYWYQQSLDQGLQFLIQYYNGEERAKGNILERFSAQQFPDLHSELNLSSLELGDSALYFCASSPVPGELFFGEGSRLTVL.

This clone was seen a few times. The DNA for the CDR3 is TGTGCCACCAGCATCCGGGGAGGGGGTGGCTACACCTTC. The encoded protein is CATSIRGGGGYTF. This sequence joins TRBV15 and TRBJ1-2; D is perhaps TRBD1 (6 bases). The CDR3 runs 13 residues. The V end was cut by 4 bases, the J end by 7 bases, with 13 bases between. Germline CDR1 and CDR2: LNHNV and YYDKDF (reference sequence).

The chain recombines TRBV11-3 with TRBJ2-7; 11 nucleotides align to TRBD1. CDR1 is SGHNT and CDR2 is YENEEA in the germline V gene. The ends lost 5 bases at V and 2 bases at J; junction bases unmatched: 5. The CDR3 runs 15 residues. Here the CDR3 reads CASSVRGQGAYEQYF. DNA for the CDR3: TGTGCCAGCAGCGTAAGGGGACAGGGGGCCTACGAGCAGTACTTC.

The CDR3 DNA reads TGTGCCAGCAGCTTGTCATTTAGCAATCAGCCCCAGCATTTT. Translated, it gives CASSLSFSNQPQHF. The chain carries TRBV5-5 and TRBJ1-5; D is uncertain. Deletions cut 1 base from V and 0 bases from J, with 5 bases between. This CDR3 region has 14 residues. Germline assignment: CDR1 SGHKS and CDR2 YYEKEE (reference sequence).